A selection of T cell receptor beta chains follows, all from one sample in a study of OX40 agonist ivuxolimab in advanced cancers. Sequencing used immunoSEQ multiplex PCR; TCRdb keeps in-frame clones, though not all of them. The sample lists around 94,000 clones; 90% to 95% were seen once. Here the sequenced sample was CD4+ or CD8+ T cells sorted from blood, taken in a trial of the OX40 agonist ivuxolimab. All receptors derive from an adult with an advanced solid tumor such as melanoma, head and neck, liver or kidney cancer. CDR3s include the opening cysteine and the closing phenylalanine or tryptophan. Each record gives: clone size, D gene, J gene, V gene, CDR3 DNA, CDR3 protein. A D gene is named only where the DNA matches it firmly. Expanded clones are given a class, and other clones once, few, many or no size at all.

size: once
D: TRBD2
J: TRBJ2-5
V: TRBV10-3
DNA: TGTGCCATCAGTGAATTTGCGGGAGAAGGAGAGACCCAGTACTTC
CDR3: CAISEFAGEGETQYF

size: .
D: TRBD1
J: TRBJ2-7
V: TRBV7-3
DNA: TGTGCCAGCAGCTTAATGGGGACAGGAACCTACGAGCAGTACTTC
CDR3: CASSLMGTGTYEQYF

size: .
D: .
J: TRBJ2-3
V: TRBV29-1
DNA: TGCAGCGTTGAGTCGGACCCCAGTACGCAGTATTTT
CDR3: CSVESDPSTQYF

size: few
D: TRBD1
J: TRBJ2-7
V: TRBV7-3
DNA: TGTGCCAGCAGCTTAGGGCAGGGGGCAAGGTACGAGCAGTACTTC
CDR3: CASSLGQGARYEQYF

size: .
D: .
J: TRBJ2-7
V: TRBV7-8
DNA: TGTGCCAGCAGCTTATTCTTAACGCGAGAGCAGTACTTC
CDR3: CASSLFLTREQYF

size: .
D: .
J: TRBJ2-7
V: TRBV18
DNA: TGTGCCAGCTCATACGCCCTCTACGAGCAGTACTTC
CDR3: CASSYALYEQYF

size: .
D: TRBD1
J: TRBJ1-2
V: TRBV30
DNA: TGTGCCTGGAGTAAGGACAGGGGGCATTATGGCTACACCTTC
CDR3: CAWSKDRGHYGYTF

size: .
D: .
J: TRBJ1-2
V: TRBV6-6
DNA: TGTGCCAGCAGTTACTCTCGTAATGGCTACACCTTC
CDR3: CASSYSRNGYTF

size: .
D: .
J: TRBJ1-6
V: TRBV30
DNA: TGTGCCTGGAGACGGGCAGTCTCCTATAATTCACCCCTCCACTTT
CDR3: CAWRRAVSYNSPLHF

size: .
D: .
J: TRBJ2-7
V: TRBV7-2
DNA: TGTGCCAGCAGCTCGTTGACCCGGTCCTACGAGCAGTACTTC
CDR3: CASSSLTRSYEQYF

size: .
D: TRBD2
J: TRBJ2-1
V: TRBV4-2
DNA: TGTGCCAGCAGCCAGGCCTTAGCGGGAGGGCACGATGAGCAGTTCTTC
CDR3: CASSQALAGGHDEQFF

size: .
D: .
J: TRBJ2-2
V: TRBV7-2
DNA: TGTGCCAGCACCAAAGTGGGGCCCCGCAACACCGGGGAGCTGTTTTTT
CDR3: CASTKVGPRNTGELFF

size: .
D: .
J: TRBJ2-1
V: TRBV19
DNA: TGTGCCAGTAGTACTTTAGCTTCCCTGGTCTCTGAGCAGTTCTTC
CDR3: CASSTLASLVSEQFF